These 23 T cell receptor beta chains share one sample of origin, sequenced in a study of blood T cells in healthy people across ages. For the second PCR, which ran for about 6 to 11 cycles, a sample-barcoded 5' primer and a J-beta primer mix were used. TCRdb re-derived calls from the 5' RACE reads in MiXCR, one entry per CDR3 protein. The sample holds around 1,800,000 distinct CDR3 sequences, 35% to 50% seen once. The sample taken for sequencing was blood. The receptors shown here come from a human donor in good health.

The chain has TRBV10-3 and TRBJ2-7; 7 nucleotides match TRBD1. With 6 bases clipped from V and 3 bases from J, the junction kept 5 bases outside the gene matches. This CDR3 is 13 amino acids long. The V gene's germline CDR1 is ENHRY and CDR2 SYGVKD. This CDR3 reads CAIRAGTDYEQYF. The CDR3 bases are TGTGCCATCAGGGCCGGGACAGACTACGAGCAGTACTTC.

V is TRBV12-3 or TRBV12-4 and J is TRBJ2-7, with D possibly TRBD2 on 7 matching bases. The CDR3 length is 15 residues. The V gene lost 2 bases and the J gene lost 5 bases, with 16 bases spanning the gap. In nucleotides, the CDR3 is TGTGCCAGCAGTTTATATTCGAGGGGGGGCCACGAGCAGTACTTC. Its translation is CASSLYSRGGHEQYF.

In its sample, this clonotype was seen a few times. V is TRBV12-5 and J is TRBJ2-5, with D tentatively TRBD1 (6 bases). This CDR3 spans 15 amino acids. Germline CDR1 and CDR2: LGHNT and FRNRAP. V lost 4 bases, J lost 5 bases, and 17 bases lay in between. The chain's CDR3 is CASGWGRTVQETQYF. The CDR3 DNA follows: TGTGCTAGTGGTTGGGGGCGAACAGTTCAGGAGACCCAGTACTTC.

This rearrangement joins TRBV13 to TRBJ2-7; 8 bases fit TRBD2. The CDR3 is made up of 16 amino acids. V shed 4 bases, J shed 0 bases, and the junction held 8 bases outside the gene matches. CDR1 is PRHDT and CDR2 is FYEKMQ in the germline V gene (reference sequence). This CDR3 is CASSSSAGAFSYEQYF. The CDR3 DNA reads as TGTGCCAGCAGCTCTTCAGCGGGGGCCTTCTCCTACGAGCAGTACTTC.

About this clonotype: Germline and junction disagree at one end, which may indicate a read error. The rearrangement links TRBV11-3 to TRBJ2-7; 8 bases fit TRBD1. CDR3 length equals 18 residues. From germline, CDR1 is SGHNT and CDR2 YENEEA. DNA for the CDR3: TGTGCCAGCAGCTTAGATTCGTTAGGGACAGGTTTGTCCTATGAGCAGTACTTC. As protein: CASSLDSLGTGLSYEQYF.

As concerns this clonotype: The CDR3 end shows no conserved phenylalanine or tryptophan, and so a read error is likely. The rearrangement uses TRBV20-1 and TRBJ2-6; possibly TRBD2 for D (6 bases). Germline lookup yields CDR1 DFQATT and CDR2 SNEGSKA (reference sequence). The germline V and J ends were trimmed by 1 base and 2 bases, with 12 bases remaining between them. This CDR3 comprises 16 residues. CDR3 nucleotide sequence: TGCAGTGCTAGAGGGAGGGGATCTCCTGGGGCCAACGTCCTGACTTTA. It codes for CSARGRGSPGANVLTL.

This chain uses TRBV15 with TRBJ1-2, with 8 bases aligning to TRBD1. V was pared by 11 bases and J by 4 bases, with 21 bases of the junction left unmatched. Per germline, CDR1 LNHNV and CDR2 YYDKDF (reference sequence). This CDR3 region has 17 residues. The CDR3 spells CAAKDGDRRVHSYGYTF. The CDR3 coding sequence is TGTGCCGCCAAGGACGGGGACAGGAGGGTTCATAGCTATGGCTACACCTTC.

The chain couples TRBV9 to TRBJ1-4; D might be TRBD1 (5 bases). Looked up from germline, CDR1 is SGDLS and CDR2 is YYNGEE. This CDR3 region has 15 residues. The V and J ends lost 0 bases and 6 bases respectively, with 12 bases between them. The chain's CDR3 is CASSVGVGVDEKLFF. DNA of the CDR3: TGTGCCAGCAGCGTAGGAGTAGGGGTAGATGAAAAACTGTTTTTT.

This clonotype was recorded once. The V gene is TRBV20-1, the J gene TRBJ1-1; a possible D gene is TRBD1 (5 bases). Between the trimmed V and J ends, which lost 1 base and 2 bases, there was a span of 11 bases. The CDR3 runs 14 residues. Germline V gene data show CDR1 as DFQATT and CDR2 as SNEGSKA (reference sequence). The CDR3 loop is CSARGMTANTEAFF. In DNA, the CDR3 is TGCAGTGCTAGAGGTATGACAGCTAACACTGAAGCTTTCTTT.

The V call is TRBV4-3, the J call TRBJ1-2; D unclear. Between the trimmed V and J ends, which lost 1 base and 5 bases, there was a span of 14 bases. Germline CDR1 is LGHNA and CDR2 is YSLEER. The length of the CDR3 is 15 residues. As DNA, the CDR3 is TGCGCCAGCAGCCAAGTTAAGGACGGAATATATGGCTACACCTTC. Amino acids: CASSQVKDGIYGYTF.

The chain employs TRBV4-3 and TRBJ1-4, with unresolved D. Deletions cut 0 bases from V and 10 bases from J, with 9 bases between. The V gene's germline CDR1 is LGHNA and CDR2 YSLEER. This CDR3 has 13 amino acids. The CDR3 coding sequence is TGCGCCAGCAGCCAAGATCGTGATGGAAAACTGTTTTTT. Protein product: CASSQDRDGKLFF.

For the CDR3, the DNA is TGTGCCAGCCTTGACTCCCTCACAGATACGCAGTATTTT. It encodes CASLDSLTDTQYF. The gene calls are TRBV19 and TRBJ2-3; D ambiguous. The CDR3 is 13 amino acids. From germline, CDR1 is LNHDA and CDR2 SQIVND (reference sequence). Trimming took off 9 bases at V and 2 bases at J, with 12 bases between the two ends.

The chain joins TRBV7-2 to TRBJ2-7; 13 positions match TRBD2. TRBJ2-4 explains the end of the DNA better; the J call may be wrong. The CDR3 sequence is 15 residues long. Germline loops: CDR1 SGHTA, CDR2 FQGNSA. CDR3: CASSSRLAGGNIQYF. CDR3 nucleotide sequence: TGTGCCAGCAGCTCCCGACTAGCGGGGGGAAACATTCAGTACTTC.

Details on this clonotype: The junction departs from the called germline gene at one end, perhaps through a read error. The chain links TRBV20-1 to TRBJ1-2; D is perhaps TRBD1 (6 bases). CDR1 and CDR2 (germline): DFQATT, SNEGSKA (reference sequence). This CDR3 region has 15 residues. The CDR3 reads CSARDQSGQIYGCTF. In DNA, the CDR3 is TGCAGTGCTAGAGATCAGTCGGGACAAATCTATGGCTGCACCTTC.

This clonotype turned up a few times. The J gene is TRBJ1-5, the V gene TRBV6-2 or TRBV6-3, with D perhaps matching TRBD1 (6 bases). From germline, CDR1 is MNHEY and CDR2 SVGEGT. This CDR3 has 13 residues. The V gene lost 6 bases and the J gene lost 4 bases, with 10 bases spanning the gap. In DNA, the CDR3 is TGTGCCAGCAGGAGTACAGGGAATCAGCCCCAGCATTTT. It translates to CASRSTGNQPQHF.

The rearrangement uses TRBV4-2 and TRBJ1-2; D possibly corresponds to TRBD1 (5 bases). Germline assignment: CDR1 LGHNA and CDR2 YNFKEQ. CDR3 length: 13 residues. Trimming took 0 bases from V and 9 from J, leaving 11 bases between them. CDR3: CASSQDWQGSYTF. CDR3 in DNA: TGTGCCAGCAGCCAAGACTGGCAGGGAAGCTACACCTTC.

The chain's CDR3 is CASGRLAGQETQYF. The CDR3, as DNA: TGCGCCAGCGGTCGACTAGCGGGCCAAGAGACCCAGTACTTC. This chain links TRBV5-1 with TRBJ2-5; 10 bases agree with TRBD2. The germline CDR1 and CDR2 sequences are SGHRS and YFSETQ. The ends lost 7 bases at V and 1 base at J; junction bases unmatched: 4. This CDR3 spans 14 amino acids.

The CDR3 DNA follows: TGCGCCAGCAGCATCCGAGGACAGGGTGATGGCTACACCTTC. Amino acids: CASSIRGQGDGYTF. V and J are TRBV5-1 and TRBJ1-2, with TRBD1 identical over 8 bases. Germline CDR1 reads SGHRS; CDR2 reads YFSETQ. The V segment lost 4 bases and the J segment 6 bases; nucleotides outside the gene matches: 8. CDR3 size: 14 residues.

This clonotype was recorded a few times. This sequence joins TRBV9 and TRBJ2-1; 8 nucleotides align to TRBD1. Germline V gene data show CDR1 as SGDLS and CDR2 as YYNGEE. V gave up 4 bases and J gave up 2 bases; unmatched junction bases: 5. The CDR3 is made up of 15 amino acids. The CDR3 bases are TGTGCCAGCAGCCTGACAGGGGAAACCTACAATGAGCAGTTCTTC. Its translation: CASSLTGETYNEQFF.

In this sample, this clonotype turned up a few times. This chain connects TRBV11-2 to TRBJ2-7, with D possibly being TRBD1 or TRBD2 (6 bases each). Germline assignment: CDR1 SGHAT and CDR2 FQNNGV. Trimming shortened V by 1 base and J by 2 bases, and 12 bases separated the two germline ends. The CDR3 has 15 amino acids. CDR3 region: CASSLGGARTYEQYF. DNA of the CDR3: TGTGCCAGCAGCTTAGGGGGGGCGCGTACCTACGAGCAGTACTTC.

This clonotype was found once. This chain links TRBV7-2 with TRBJ1-4; weak D call: TRBD1 (6 bases). Germline V gene data show CDR1 as SGHTA and CDR2 as FQGNSA. Trimming stripped 5 bases from V and 4 bases from J, with 11 bases between. The length of the CDR3 is 14 residues. CDR3 protein: CASSQGRRNEKLFF. CDR3 nucleotide sequence: TGTGCCAGCAGCCAGGGGAGGCGTAATGAAAAACTGTTTTTT.

This clonotype turned up a few times. The chain joins TRBV28 to TRBJ1-1, with D unresolved. V lost 3 bases and J lost 6, with 20 bases in between. Germline lookup yields CDR1 MDHEN and CDR2 SYDVKM. There are 16 residues in the CDR3. CDR3 coding DNA: TGTGCCAGCAGTTTGACCCCCTCGGACTATGGGTCTGAAGCTTTCTTT. This gives the protein CASSLTPSDYGSEAFF.

About this clonotype: An end of the junction does not agree with germline; a read error may underlie this. The chain carries TRBV4-1 and TRBJ2-3; TRBD2 matches 8 bases. This CDR3 region has 16 residues. CDR1 and CDR2 (germline): MGHRA, YSYEKL. The CDR3 DNA sequence: TGCGCCGGCAGCCAAGAGTCCAGCGGGGGCGTGGATACGCAGTATTTT. Amino acids: CAGSQESSGGVDTQYF.